This TCR beta chain was obtained from a study of T cell responses to AZD1222 COVID-19 vaccine. For this clone: The antigen remains undetermined.

The V end was cut by 1 base, the J end by 3 bases, with 4 bases between. Germline loops: CDR1 SGHTA, CDR2 FQGNSA. This CDR3 comprises 12 residues. Study results and limitations: In a largely white British group with more females than males, clonal diversity was possibly underestimated. Among spike-specific TCRs, nearly half reportedly target unmutated variant regions. Spike-wide vaccine-associated CD4 TCRs dominated at 160-218 and 743-854.

Profiled with immunoSEQ multiplex PCR; TCRdb holds only in-frame clones, not every one. The table shows around 110,000 clones, with 70% to 90% occurring only once. The J gene is TRBJ2-7, the V gene TRBV7-2; D not certain. This TCR was sampled from an adult who received the AZD1222 COVID-19 vaccine. Here the sequenced sample was peripheral blood, taken 28 days after the second AZD1222 dose. CDR3 in amino acids: CASSLVNYEQYF. In DNA, the CDR3 is TGTGCCAGCAGCTTAGTGAACTACGAGCAGTACTTC. The full variable domain, its missing parts supplied by reference TRBV7-2 and TRBJ2-7, is GAGVSQSPSNKVTEKGKDVELRCDPISGHTALYWYRQSLGQGLEFLIYFQGNSAPDKSGLPSDRFSAERTGGSVSTLTIQRTQQEDSAVYLCASSLVNYEQYFGPGTRLTVT.